The present T cell receptor beta chain was sequenced within a study of shared clonotypes between healthy human individuals. Study-wide results and limits: Despite large depth, sorted-subset datasets appeared incompletely sequenced. Clonotype sharing among the donors was expected to vary with sequencing depth.

To note about this clone: Its antigen is not identified.

Genomic DNA from each subset was divided evenly over several immunoSEQ plates. TCRdb keeps only in-frame clones here, not all; method: immunoSEQ multiplex PCR. Of under 550,000 clones listed, approximately 95% are singletons. Germline V gene lookup returns CDR1 MDHEN and CDR2 SYDVKM. This CDR3 region has 16 residues. The V gene end was trimmed by 3 bases and the J gene end by 3 bases; junction bases not matched to a gene: 7. This chain uses TRBV28 with TRBJ2-4; TRBD1 matches at 8 bases. The TCR was taken from a woman aged 30 to 39 in good health. Sequencing was done on a sample of naive CD4+ T cells sorted from blood. Subset here: CD45RA+ positively selected. CDR3 DNA sequence: TGTGCCAGCAGTTTGACCGACAGGGGAGGCAAAAACATTCAGTACTTC. It specifies CASSLTDRGGKNIQYF.